The 19 T cell receptor beta chains in this list originate from one sample, sequenced in a study of persistence of HIV-infected CD4 T cells. This was the immunoSEQ version 4 assay in survey mode. Assay: immunoSEQ multiplex PCR; the TCRdb copy retains only in-frame clones and omits some. Of around 39,000 clones listed, roughly nine tenths are singletons. Anti-CD3/anti-CD28 beads served as a nonspecific positive control stimulus. Sorting of responding CD4+ T cells relied on upregulated CD40 ligand together with CD69. These TCRs' antigens remain unknown. The sample here was CD4+ T cells sorted from PBMCs after 18-hour stimulation, taken from a patient who received antiretroviral therapy. Every receptor here comes from an adult man with HIV who was CMV-seropositive.

This rearrangement joins TRBV2 to TRBJ1-2; D gene ambiguous. From germline, CDR1 is SNHLY and CDR2 FYNNEI. CDR3 size: 14 residues. V lost 9 bases and J lost 1, with 15 bases in between. The DNA for the CDR3 is TGTGCCAGTTCCCGGGATCCCTTTAACTATGGCTACACCTTC. Translating it yields CASSRDPFNYGYTF.

The chain has TRBV5-1 and TRBJ1-2, with D tentatively TRBD1 (6 bases). V was trimmed by 6 bases and J by 4 bases, leaving 16 bases between them. The CDR3 contains 14 residues. Germline lookup yields CDR1 SGHRS and CDR2 YFSETQ. The CDR3 loop reads CASNPEGGSYGYTF. CDR3 sequence (DNA): TGCGCCAGCAACCCCGAGGGGGGATCCTATGGCTACACCTTC.

V and J are TRBV27 and TRBJ2-1, with TRBD1 matching 7 bases. The ends lost 7 bases at V and 6 bases at J; junction bases unmatched: 12. Germline CDR1 and CDR2: MNHEY and SMNVEV (reference sequence). The CDR3 totals 15 residues. DNA of the CDR3: TGTGCCAGCAACCCTCCAGGGGGTGCTCGCAATGAGCAGTTCTTC. This codes for CASNPPGGARNEQFF.

The chain is built from TRBV7-3 and TRBJ2-2, with a tentative D call TRBD1 (7 bases). In germline, CDR1 is SGHTA, CDR2 FQGTGA. V lost 5 bases, J lost 7 bases, and 20 bases lay in between. The CDR3 has 16 residues. The CDR3 region has the DNA TGTGCCAGCAGCATTAATCCAGGGGGACTGGGCGGGGAGCTGTTTTTT. Translated: CASSINPGGLGGELFF.

The chain couples TRBV4-1 to TRBJ1-2, with no clear D. Trimming pared 0 bases from V and 8 bases from J, leaving 13 bases between. Germline values: CDR1 MGHRA, CDR2 YSYEKL. This CDR3 is built from 14 residues. The CDR3 region is CASSQDENLWGYTF. The CDR3 nucleotides are TGCGCCAGCAGCCAAGATGAGAACCTCTGGGGCTACACCTTC.

The chain is built from TRBV24-1 and TRBJ2-7; 10 bases are a match to TRBD1. CDR1 and CDR2 (germline): KGHDR, SFDVKD. V was pared by 4 bases and J by 6 bases, with 14 bases of the junction left unmatched. CDR3 size: 17 residues. The CDR3 reads CATSDPGPGQGKSEQYF. CDR3 nucleotide sequence: TGTGCCACCAGTGACCCTGGTCCGGGACAGGGGAAGAGCGAGCAGTACTTC.

The gene calls are TRBV15 and TRBJ2-2, with 8 positions matching TRBD1. Germline assignment: CDR1 LNHNV and CDR2 YYDKDF (reference sequence). V was clipped by 3 bases and J by 5 bases; unmatched bases: 8. The CDR3 spans 16 residues. In DNA form, the CDR3 reads TGTGCCACCAGCAGCCCCGGACAGGGAAGGACCGGGGAGCTGTTTTTT. Translation: CATSSPGQGRTGELFF.

This clone was detected only a few times. The chain uses TRBV6-1 and TRBJ1-5; 8 bases align to TRBD1. V was clipped by 0 bases and J by 4 bases; unmatched bases: 11. CDR1 and CDR2 from the germline V gene are MNHNS and SASEGT. There are 18 residues in the CDR3. The CDR3 is CASSEARGRGRGNQPQHF. The CDR3 DNA sequence: TGTGCCAGCAGTGAAGCCAGGGGCAGGGGGCGCGGGAATCAGCCCCAGCATTTT.

The chain has TRBV3-1 (or the pseudogene TRBV3-2) and TRBJ2-1; D gene unclear. This CDR3 spans 15 amino acids. The germline gives CDR1 LGHDT, CDR2 YNNKEL (reference sequence). The V gene lost 0 bases and the J gene lost 2 bases, with 8 bases spanning the gap. The DNA of the CDR3 is TGTGCCAGCAGCCAAGAGCCGGCGGCCTACAATGAGCAGTTCTTC. Amino acid sequence: CASSQEPAAYNEQFF.

The chain employs TRBV7-3 and TRBJ2-3; D is unresolved. There are 13 residues in the CDR3. Trimming took off 0 bases at V and 5 bases at J, with 6 bases between the two ends. In germline, CDR1 is SGHTA, CDR2 FQGTGA. Here the CDR3 reads CASSLTTKDTQYF. CDR3 sequence (DNA): TGTGCCAGCAGCTTAACCACAAAAGATACGCAGTATTTT.

This rearrangement joins TRBV5-8 to TRBJ1-4, with TRBD1 identical over 7 bases. The ends lost 2 bases at V and 5 bases at J; junction bases unmatched: 18. This CDR3 is built from 19 residues. Germline V gene data show CDR1 as SGHTS and CDR2 as YDEGEE. CDR3 DNA sequence: TGTGCCAGCAGCTTCATACAGGGGTTTGGGTACCGCCCAAATGAAAAACTGTTTTTT. As protein: CASSFIQGFGYRPNEKLFF.

This clone came up a few times. Other DNA variants within this sample encode the same CDR3. The gene calls are TRBV6-5 and TRBJ1-5; no firm D call. The CDR3 runs to 13 residues. Trimming shortened V by 5 bases and J by 5 bases, and 10 bases separated the two germline ends. Germline V gene lookup returns CDR1 MNHEY and CDR2 SVGAGI. CDR3 loop: CASSSQSDQPQHF. CDR3 DNA sequence: TGTGCCAGCAGTAGTCAGTCGGATCAGCCCCAGCATTTT.

This clone was found once. The CDR3 sequence is CASSVGGAVDTQYF. CDR3 sequence (DNA): TGTGCCAGCAGCGTAGGGGGGGCCGTAGATACGCAGTATTTT. The chain uses TRBV6-5 and TRBJ2-3; the D gene is possibly TRBD2 (7 bases). CDR1 is MNHEY, CDR2 SVGAGI, per germline. The length of the CDR3 is 14 residues. V gave up 6 bases and J gave up 5 bases, with 15 bases separating them.

The chain links TRBV2 to TRBJ1-2; TRBD1 aligns across 9 bases. The J segment lost 2 bases and the V segment lost 3 bases, leaving 4 bases of the junction unmatched. CDR1 SNHLY and CDR2 FYNNEI come from the germline V gene. CDR3 length: 15 amino acids. Written as DNA, the CDR3 is TGTGCCAGCAGTGACTTGACAGGGGGGAACTATGGCTACACCTTC. This gives the protein CASSDLTGGNYGYTF.

This chain joins TRBV18 and TRBJ2-3; TRBD1 is a possible D gene (5 bases). CDR3 size: 15 residues. CDR1 is KGHSH and CDR2 is LQKENI in the germline V gene. Trimming stripped 3 bases from V and 6 bases from J, with 16 bases between. The DNA for the CDR3 is TGTGCCAGCTCACCTCCAGGGATTCTTCGGGATACGCAGTATTTT. This encodes CASSPPGILRDTQYF.

The rearrangement links TRBV14 to TRBJ2-7, with D maybe TRBD2 (6 bases). The CDR3 covers 14 residues. Germline V gene lookup returns CDR1 SGHDN and CDR2 FVKESK. Trimming stripped 3 bases from V and 4 bases from J, with 13 bases between. The CDR3 here is CASSQVEGRYEQYF. In nucleotides, the CDR3 is TGTGCCAGCAGCCAGGTGGAGGGGAGGTACGAGCAGTACTTC. Full variable domain (missing parts from reference TRBV14 and TRBJ2-7): EAGVTQFPSHSVIEKGQTVTLRCDPISGHDNLYWYRRVMGKEIKFLLHFVKESKQDESGMPNNRFLAERTGGTYSTLKVQPAELEDSGVYFCASSQVEGRYEQYFGPGTRLTVT.

The J gene is TRBJ1-5, the V gene TRBV19; weak D call: TRBD1 (6 bases). Germline V gene lookup returns CDR1 LNHDA and CDR2 SQIVND (reference sequence). V was trimmed by 3 bases and J by 6 bases, leaving 12 bases between them. The CDR3 totals 14 residues. CDR3 in amino acids: CASSIRGPGQPQHF. CDR3 nucleotide sequence: TGTGCCAGTAGTATCAGGGGACCGGGTCAGCCCCAGCATTTT.

The chain links TRBV20-1 to TRBJ2-7, with D hard to call. Germline assignment: CDR1 DFQATT and CDR2 SNEGSKA (reference sequence). CDR3 size: 11 residues. V was cut by 7 bases and J by 2 bases, with 9 bases left in between. The CDR3 nucleotides read TGCAGTGTACCTGCCCCCTACGAGCAGTACTTC. Its protein product is CSVPAPYEQYF.

The chain uses TRBV19 and TRBJ1-4, with TRBD1 as a possible D gene (5 bases). Germline V gene lookup returns CDR1 LNHDA and CDR2 SQIVND (reference sequence). With 7 bases removed from V and 6 bases from J, the gap between germline ends came to 12 bases. The CDR3 runs to 13 residues. The CDR3 region is CASKAGTDEKLFF. CDR3 sequence (DNA): TGTGCCAGTAAAGCAGGGACGGATGAAAAACTGTTTTTT.